The 22 T cell receptor beta chains reported below all come from one sample, sequenced in a study of blood T cell repertoires in COVID-19. Clones were read by immunoSEQ multiplex PCR, and TCRdb kept only the in-frame ones, dropping some. The sample includes around 150,000 clones, 65% to 90% of them seen just once. Sequences were obtained from peripheral blood. Receptors were obtained from a woman aged 55 to 70 with active or convalescent COVID-19.

The sample holds a few counts of this clone. This chain uses TRBV5-4 with TRBJ2-5, with 9 bases that match TRBD1. Germline CDR1 is SGHNT and CDR2 is YYREEE (reference sequence). The V and J ends lost 3 bases and 5 bases, in that order; junction bases with no gene match: 2. This CDR3 has 13 amino acids. The CDR3 DNA reads TGTGCCAGCAGCTCCACAGGGGGCGAGACCCAGTACTTC. It specifies CASSSTGGETQYF.

This chain uses TRBV29-1 with TRBJ2-3; tentatively, D is TRBD2 (6 bases). This CDR3 contains 13 residues. Germline V gene lookup returns CDR1 SQVTM and CDR2 ANQGSEA. V lost 7 bases to trimming and J lost 8 bases, with 19 bases between them. The CDR3 DNA is TGCAGCGCGCAGGGACTCGAGGGGACTACGCAGTATTTT. Encoded protein: CSAQGLEGTTQYF.

This chain joins TRBV7-6 and TRBJ2-3; D is perhaps TRBD2 (5 bases). The CDR3 totals 17 residues. Trimming removed 5 bases at V and 0 bases at J, with 18 bases between. Germline CDR1 SGHVS, CDR2 FNYEAQ. CDR3 DNA: TGTGCCAGCAGCCCCGCCGGTCGGGAAGTTAGCACAGATACGCAGTATTTT. Protein sequence: CASSPAGREVSTDTQYF.

This clone was seen more than once but under ten times. This chain links TRBV5-1 with TRBJ1-1; D remains unclear. V shed 4 bases and J shed 5 bases, with 18 bases lying between them. CDR1 SGHRS and CDR2 YFSETQ come from the germline V gene. This CDR3 comprises 15 residues. In DNA, the CDR3 is TGCGCCAGCAGCCTGCGACCGGGAGTCAGGACTGAAGCTTTCTTT. Its translation is CASSLRPGVRTEAFF. Full variable domain (rest looked up from reference TRBV5-1 and TRBJ1-1): KAGVTQTPRYLIKTRGQQVTLSCSPISGHRSVSWYQQTPGQGLQFLFEYFSETQRNKGNFPGRFSGRQFSNSRSEMNVSTLELGDSALYLCASSLRPGVRTEAFFGQGTRLTVV.

V is TRBV18 and J is TRBJ1-5; D remains unclear. The CDR3 sequence is 13 residues long. Trimming shortened V by 3 bases and J by 6 bases, and 9 bases separated the two germline ends. Germline values: CDR1 KGHSH, CDR2 LQKENI. CDR3 nucleotide sequence: TGTGCCAGCTCACCGGGAGGGCTTCAGCCCCAGCATTTT. Encoded protein: CASSPGGLQPQHF. The whole variable domain, remainder taken from reference TRBV18 and TRBJ1-5, is NAGVMQNPRHLVRRRGQEARLRCSPMKGHSHVYWYRQLPEEGLKFMVYLQKENIIDESGMPKERFSAEFPKEGPSILRIQQVVRGDSAAYFCASSPGGLQPQHFGDGTRLSIL.

The V and J genes are TRBV14 and TRBJ2-4; possibly TRBD1 for D (5 bases). The V end lost 5 bases, the J end lost 2 bases, and 13 bases lay between the germline ends. Germline V gives CDR1 SGHDN, CDR2 FVKESK. This CDR3 has 15 residues. Here the CDR3 reads CASSVTSGTKNIQYF. DNA for the CDR3: TGTGCCAGCAGCGTCACTTCAGGGACCAAAAACATTCAGTACTTC.

This clone has only one observation. This chain joins TRBV29-1 and TRBJ2-1; possibly TRBD1 for D (5 bases). Trimming took 4 bases from V and 4 from J, leaving 8 bases between them. The V gene's germline CDR1 is SQVTM and CDR2 ANQGSEA. The CDR3 contains 12 residues. DNA for the CDR3: TGCAGCGTTGGACAGACGTACAATGAGCAGTTCTTC. Amino acid sequence: CSVGQTYNEQFF.

This chain connects TRBV19 to TRBJ2-7; D perhaps matches TRBD2 (5 bases). This CDR3 has 14 amino acids. Trimming shortened V by 3 bases and J by 3 bases, and 12 bases separated the two germline ends. CDR1 is LNHDA, CDR2 SQIVND, per germline (reference sequence). The CDR3 DNA is TGTGCCAGTAGTATTATGACGGGAAACTACGAGCAGTACTTC. It is translated as CASSIMTGNYEQYF.

This chain connects TRBV19 to TRBJ1-5; weak D call: TRBD1 (6 bases). The CDR3 extends over 14 amino acids. The V end was cut by 7 bases, the J end by 4 bases, with 14 bases between. CDR1 and CDR2 (germline): LNHDA, SQIVND (reference sequence). Here the CDR3 DNA reads TGTGCCAGTACGTCCGACAGGATTAATCAGCCCCAGCATTTT. Translating gives CASTSDRINQPQHF.

The rearrangement links TRBV5-5 to TRBJ1-5; a weak D match, TRBD1 (6 bases). The length of the CDR3 is 16 residues. Germline V gives CDR1 SGHKS, CDR2 YYEKEE (reference sequence). V lost 3 bases and J lost 0, with 13 bases in between. This CDR3 reads CASSSHDRYSNQPQHF. In DNA form, the CDR3 reads TGTGCCAGCAGCTCTCACGACAGGTATAGCAATCAGCCCCAGCATTTT.

The gene calls are TRBV27 and TRBJ1-1; D call uncertain. The germline V and J ends were trimmed by 4 bases and 3 bases, with 30 bases remaining between them. Per germline, CDR1 MNHEY and CDR2 SMNVEV (reference sequence). This CDR3 region has 20 residues. This CDR3 is CASSSMHTRKDGVKDTEAFF. CDR3 sequence (DNA): TGTGCCAGCAGTTCCATGCATACCCGAAAGGACGGGGTGAAAGACACTGAAGCTTTCTTT.

This clone was counted a few times. The genes are TRBV20-1 and TRBJ2-5; TRBD1 agrees at 9 bases. The CDR3 has 14 residues. V trimming: 3 bases; J trimming: 4 bases; junction bases outside the gene matches: 6. Germline CDR1 is DFQATT and CDR2 is SNEGSKA (reference sequence). This chain's CDR3 is CSASQTQGAETQYF. The CDR3 bases are TGCAGTGCTAGTCAGACACAGGGGGCAGAGACCCAGTACTTC.

The chain joins TRBV5-4 to TRBJ2-3, with TRBD2 matching over 10 bases. The CDR3 runs 16 residues. Germline loops: CDR1 SGHNT, CDR2 YYREEE (reference sequence). The V gene end was trimmed by 1 base and the J gene end by 3 bases; junction bases not matched to a gene: 5. Here the CDR3 reads CASSLQERGGTDTQYF. The CDR3 coding sequence is TGTGCCAGCAGCTTGCAAGAGCGGGGGGGGACAGATACGCAGTATTTT.

This clone was picked up a small number of times. V is TRBV28 and J is TRBJ2-2; 9 nucleotides align to TRBD1. Germline-derived CDR1 and CDR2 are MDHEN and SYDVKM. The CDR3 runs to 16 residues. Trimming removed 1 base from V and 5 bases from J; junction bases left unmatched: 5. The chain's CDR3 is CASSLSETGGTGELFF. CDR3 DNA sequence: TGTGCCAGCAGTTTATCGGAGACAGGGGGAACCGGGGAGCTGTTTTTT.

The V and J genes are TRBV7-2 and TRBJ2-3; 9 nucleotides match TRBD2. The CDR3 runs to 16 residues. CDR1 and CDR2 (germline): SGHTA, FQGNSA. V shed 0 bases, J shed 6 bases, and the junction held 7 bases outside the gene matches. The CDR3 sequence is CASSLALVAGADTQYF. The CDR3 bases are TGTGCCAGCAGCTTAGCGCTGGTAGCGGGAGCGGATACGCAGTATTTT. The whole variable domain, remainder taken from reference TRBV7-2 and TRBJ2-3, is GAGVSQSPSNKVTEKGKDVELRCDPISGHTALYWYRQSLGQGLEFLIYFQGNSAPDKSGLPSDRFSAERTGGSVSTLTIQRTQQEDSAVYLCASSLALVAGADTQYFGPGTRLTVL.

This chain joins TRBV27 and TRBJ2-1; possible D gene TRBD1, 6 bases. The CDR3 spans 11 residues. Germline lookup yields CDR1 MNHEY and CDR2 SMNVEV (reference sequence). The ends were cut back, 5 bases at V and 10 bases at J, with 9 bases in the middle. The CDR3 protein is CASSVGGEQFF. The CDR3 nucleotides read TGTGCCAGCAGTGTAGGGGGAGAGCAGTTCTTC.

The chain carries TRBV3-1 (or the pseudogene TRBV3-2) and TRBJ1-1, with D tentatively TRBD1 (6 bases). The CDR3 contains 14 residues. The germline V gene has CDR1 LGHDT and CDR2 YNNKEL (reference sequence). V was clipped by 4 bases and J by 5 bases, with 14 bases between them. The CDR3 loop is CASSLSGVRTEAFF. The DNA for the CDR3 is TGTGCCAGCAGCCTCTCAGGGGTTCGGACTGAAGCTTTCTTT.

The J gene is TRBJ1-2, the V gene TRBV6-5; TRBD1 matches at 12 bases. V was clipped by 5 bases and J by 8 bases; unmatched bases: 6. Germline CDR1 reads MNHEY; CDR2 reads SVGAGI. This CDR3 contains 14 residues. The CDR3 reads CASSTSGTGGGYTF. The DNA of the CDR3 is TGTGCCAGCAGTACCTCCGGGACAGGGGGCGGCTACACCTTC.

The chain uses TRBV9 and TRBJ2-2, with D unclear. There are 15 residues in the CDR3. Trimming shortened V by 2 bases and J by 0 bases, and 8 bases separated the two germline ends. Germline CDR1 is SGDLS and CDR2 is YYNGEE. The CDR3, as DNA: TGTGCCAGCAGCGTGTCCTTCGCGAACACCGGGGAGCTGTTTTTT. Protein: CASSVSFANTGELFF.

V usage is TRBV29-1 and J usage is TRBJ2-1; D is perhaps TRBD2 (5 bases). Trimming pared 8 bases from V and 2 bases from J, leaving 22 bases between. CDR3 size: 16 residues. Germline assignment: CDR1 SQVTM and CDR2 ANQGSEA. CDR3 DNA sequence: TGCAGCCCCCCAAGGAGAGGGATCTACACCTACAATGAGCAGTTCTTC. Translation: CSPPRRGIYTYNEQFF.

The V call is TRBV2, the J call TRBJ1-6; D unresolved. CDR3 length: 13 amino acids. CDR1 and CDR2 (germline): SNHLY, FYNNEI. CDR3 DNA sequence: TGTGCGACGGTCGGGTCCTATAATTCACCCCTCCACTTT. This translates into CATVGSYNSPLHF.

This clone came up once. This rearrangement joins TRBV30 to TRBJ2-2; D gene ambiguous. This CDR3 comprises 11 residues. Germline lookup yields CDR1 GTSNPN and CDR2 SVGIG (reference sequence). The V end was cut by 3 bases, the J end by 5 bases, with 4 bases between. CDR3 in amino acids: CAWSGTGELFF. In DNA, the CDR3 is TGTGCCTGGAGCGGGACCGGGGAGCTGTTTTTT.